This T cell receptor beta chain was recovered during a study of long-term antiretroviral therapy in people with HIV. Ahead of DNA extraction, samples held 1-10 million cryopreserved PBMC each. At survey level, the immunoSEQ assay was run in its v3.0 version. The repertoire was sequenced with immunoSEQ multiplex PCR; TCRdb's copy has only in-frame clones and lacks some. The table records 13,000 or so clones, 80% of them present only once. The V end was cut by 3 bases, the J end by 8 bases, with 12 bases between. This CDR3 contains 14 residues. The germline V gene has CDR1 SGDLS and CDR2 YYNGEE. The sequence derives from a man between 40 and 49 years old with HIV. The sequencing here drew on unsorted PBMCs, taken 3.2 years before starting antiretroviral therapy. V usage is TRBV9 and J usage is TRBJ1-6; a weak D match, TRBD1 (6 bases). The CDR3 nucleotides are TGTGCCAGCAGCGCTTGGACAGTGGATTCACCCCTCCACTTT. The encoded protein is CASSAWTVDSPLHF.